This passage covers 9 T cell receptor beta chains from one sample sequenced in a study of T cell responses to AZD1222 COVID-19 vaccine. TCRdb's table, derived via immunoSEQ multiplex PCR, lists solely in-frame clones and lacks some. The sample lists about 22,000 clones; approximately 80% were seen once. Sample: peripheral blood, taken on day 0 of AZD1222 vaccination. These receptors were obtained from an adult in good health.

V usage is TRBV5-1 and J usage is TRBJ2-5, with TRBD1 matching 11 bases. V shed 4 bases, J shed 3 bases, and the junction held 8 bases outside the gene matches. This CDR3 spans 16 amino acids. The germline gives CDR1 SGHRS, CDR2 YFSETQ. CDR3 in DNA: TGCGCCAGCAGCCGCGGGACAGGGGGTGTTGAAGAGACCCAGTACTTC. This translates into CASSRGTGGVEETQYF.

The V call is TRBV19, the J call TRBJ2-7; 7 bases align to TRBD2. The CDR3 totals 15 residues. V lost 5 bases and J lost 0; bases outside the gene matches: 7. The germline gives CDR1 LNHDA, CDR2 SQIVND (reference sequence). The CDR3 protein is CASSYSGILSYEQYF. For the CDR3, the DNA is TGTGCCAGTAGTTACAGCGGGATCCTCTCCTACGAGCAGTACTTC.

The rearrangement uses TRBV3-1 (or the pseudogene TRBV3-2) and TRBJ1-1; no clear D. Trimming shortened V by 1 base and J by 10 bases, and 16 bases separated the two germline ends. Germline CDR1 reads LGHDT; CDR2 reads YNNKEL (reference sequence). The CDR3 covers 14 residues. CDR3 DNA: TGTGCCAGCAGCCAAGCCCTGCGCGGGGAGGGAGCTTTCTTT. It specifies CASSQALRGEGAFF.

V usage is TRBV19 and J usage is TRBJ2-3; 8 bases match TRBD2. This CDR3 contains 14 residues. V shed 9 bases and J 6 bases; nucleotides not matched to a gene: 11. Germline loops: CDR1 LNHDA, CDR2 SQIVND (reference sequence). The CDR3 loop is CASAPGLGIDTQYF. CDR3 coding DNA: TGTGCCAGCGCGCCGGGACTAGGCATCGATACGCAGTATTTT.

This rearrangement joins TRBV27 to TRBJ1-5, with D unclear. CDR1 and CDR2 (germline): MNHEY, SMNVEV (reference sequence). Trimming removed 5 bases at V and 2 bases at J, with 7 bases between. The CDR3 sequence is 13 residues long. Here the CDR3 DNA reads TGTGCCAGCAGTCCGTGGGGCAATCAGCCCCAGCATTTT. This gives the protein CASSPWGNQPQHF.

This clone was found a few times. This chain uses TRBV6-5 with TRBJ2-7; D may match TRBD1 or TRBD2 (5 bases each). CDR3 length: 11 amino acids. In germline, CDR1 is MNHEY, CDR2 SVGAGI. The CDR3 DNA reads TGTGATCGTCAGGGAGCCTACGAGCAGTACTTC. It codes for CDRQGAYEQYF.

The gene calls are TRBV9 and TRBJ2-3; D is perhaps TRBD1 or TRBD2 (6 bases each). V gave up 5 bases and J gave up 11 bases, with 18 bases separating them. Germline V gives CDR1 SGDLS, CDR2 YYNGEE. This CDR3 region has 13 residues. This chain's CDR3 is CASSQGGTPLQYF. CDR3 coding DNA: TGTGCCAGCAGTCAAGGAGGGACACCCCTGCAGTATTTT.

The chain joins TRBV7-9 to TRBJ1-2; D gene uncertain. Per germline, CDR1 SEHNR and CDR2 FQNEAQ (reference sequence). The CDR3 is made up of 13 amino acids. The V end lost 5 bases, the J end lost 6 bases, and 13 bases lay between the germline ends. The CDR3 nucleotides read TGTGCCAGCAGCCAGTCACAGACGGATGGCTACACCTTC. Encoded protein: CASSQSQTDGYTF.

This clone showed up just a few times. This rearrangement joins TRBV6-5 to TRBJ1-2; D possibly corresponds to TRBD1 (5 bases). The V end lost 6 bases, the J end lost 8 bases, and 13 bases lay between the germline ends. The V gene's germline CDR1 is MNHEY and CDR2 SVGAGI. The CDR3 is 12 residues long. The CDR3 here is CASSPGRDGYTF. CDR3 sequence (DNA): TGTGCCAGCAGCCCCGGGAGGGACGGCTACACCTTC.